The next 28 T cell receptor beta chains were all read from a single sample in a study of Graves' ophthalmopathy and Graves' hyperthyroidism (dated by TCRdb to 2016 to 2018). Instrument on record: Illumina HiSeq 2000. TCR beta CDR3 regions were amplified from RNA transcripts for repertoire sequencing. HTBI primers and the Qiagen OneStep RT-PCR kit were used in a first-round RT-PCR, which was followed by a second-round multiplex PCR, size selection and purification. The raw public data were reprocessed by TCRdb itself: fastp quality trimming at Q25, MiXCR clonotype calling, in-frame beta chains only. Identical CDR3 protein sequences are pooled into one entry, listed with their most common genes and DNA. The sample has hundreds of thousands of distinct CDR3 sequences on record, approximately 21% of them singletons. 2.5% to 3.5% of the sample is in the top ten clones. The sequenced sample was peripheral blood. The origin of the receptors is a woman in her late teens or twenties with stable Graves' hyperthyroidism. Donor details come from another sample of the same person, matched by shared clones.

This clonotype was found many times. The chain couples TRBV19 to TRBJ2-7, with 9 bases fitting TRBD2. The CDR3 has 15 residues. V gave up 6 bases and J gave up 4 bases; unmatched junction bases: 10. Looked up from germline, CDR1 is LNHDA and CDR2 is SQIVND (reference sequence). CDR3: CASRALASGNYEQYF. The CDR3 DNA sequence: TGTGCCAGTAGGGCCTTGGCTAGCGGGAATTACGAGCAGTACTTC.

This clonotype was seen ten or more times. The gene calls are TRBV6-5 and TRBJ1-5; D unclear. The germline gives CDR1 MNHEY, CDR2 SVGAGI. The CDR3 has 13 residues. V lost 6 bases to trimming and J lost 7 bases, with 13 bases between them. CDR3 bases: TGTGCCAGCAGGCCGAGGGTAGACCAGCCCCAGCATTTT. It yields the protein CASRPRVDQPQHF.

This clonotype was picked up many times. The chain carries TRBV25-1 and TRBJ1-3; D is unresolved. Germline CDR1 is MGHDK and CDR2 is SYGVNS. V lost 6 bases and J lost 4, with 7 bases in between. There are 12 residues in the CDR3. The CDR3 sequence is CASRGIGNTIYF. The DNA for the CDR3 is TGTGCCAGCAGGGGAATCGGAAACACCATATATTTT.

V usage is TRBV6-5 and J usage is TRBJ1-3; a weak D match, TRBD1 (6 bases). Germline CDR1 MNHEY, CDR2 SVGAGI. V gave up 5 bases and J gave up 8 bases, with 22 bases separating them. The CDR3 sequence is 16 residues long. CDR3 in amino acids: CASSNGPGALLYTIYF. The CDR3 nucleotides are TGTGCCAGCAGTAACGGGCCGGGGGCACTTCTGTACACCATATATTTT.

This clonotype has at least ten counts. The V call is TRBV5-1, the J call TRBJ2-7, with D hard to call. The V and J ends lost 0 bases and 3 bases respectively, with 7 bases between them. The CDR3 spans 13 residues. Germline CDR1 SGHRS, CDR2 YFSETQ. The CDR3: CASSLEADYEQYF. CDR3 coding DNA: TGCGCCAGCAGCTTGGAGGCAGACTACGAGCAGTACTTC. The full variable domain, rest sourced from reference TRBV5-1 and TRBJ2-7, is KAGVTQTPRYLIKTRGQQVTLSCSPISGHRSVSWYQQTPGQGLQFLFEYFSETQRNKGNFPGRFSGRQFSNSRSEMNVSTLELGDSALYLCASSLEADYEQYFGPGTRLTVT.

This clonotype was seen a handful of times. The rearrangement joins TRBV28 to TRBJ1-1; D is unresolved. V was cut by 6 bases and J by 1 base, with 12 bases left in between. This CDR3 comprises 14 residues. Germline V gene lookup returns CDR1 MDHEN and CDR2 SYDVKM. CDR3 nucleotide sequence: TGTGCCAGCAGCCCAGCCACCGGGAACACTGAAGCTTTCTTT. This sequence encodes CASSPATGNTEAFF.

The table lists this clonotype with many counts. The rearrangement links TRBV7-2 to TRBJ2-5; 9 bases are a match to TRBD2. The CDR3 spans 14 residues. Germline CDR1 and CDR2: SGHTA and FQGNSA. The trim removed 6 bases at V and 4 bases at J, leaving 6 bases unmatched. The CDR3 region is CASSPRREGETQYF. For the CDR3, the DNA is TGTGCCAGCAGTCCGCGGCGGGAGGGAGAGACCCAGTACTTC.

In regard to this clonotype: It may be a read error: a sequence one base away is much more abundant. The chain recombines TRBV12-3 or TRBV12-4 with TRBJ2-2, with D maybe TRBD2 (5 bases). The CDR3 has 15 residues. The CDR3 reads CASSLPRTNTGELCF. In nucleotides, the CDR3 is TGTGCCAGCAGCCTTCCCAGAACGAACACCGGGGAGCTGTGTTTT.

This clonotype was seen at least ten times. J is TRBJ1-2 and V is TRBV4-1, with D uncertain. CDR1 is MGHRA and CDR2 is YSYEKL in the germline V gene. Between the trimmed V and J ends, which lost 4 bases and 2 bases, there was a span of 14 bases. The CDR3 spans 15 residues. The CDR3 DNA reads TGCGCCAGCAGCCGCATGATGGGGAGCAACTATGGCTACACCTTC. Its translation: CASSRMMGSNYGYTF.

In this sample, this clonotype turned up many times. The J gene is TRBJ2-7, the V gene TRBV7-2; D gene unclear. CDR3 length: 16 amino acids. Trimming removed 6 bases at V and 3 bases at J, with 21 bases between. Per germline, CDR1 SGHTA and CDR2 FQGNSA. CDR3 nucleotide sequence: TGTGCCAGCAGTTCCCAGCACGGTAATCGTTACTACGAGCAGTACTTC. It yields the protein CASSSQHGNRYYEQYF.

The rearrangement uses TRBV13 and TRBJ2-5; D possibly matches TRBD1 or TRBD2 (6 bases each). The germline V gene has CDR1 PRHDT and CDR2 FYEKMQ (reference sequence). The CDR3 consists of 14 residues. V shed 1 base and J shed 6 bases, with 12 bases lying between them. The DNA of the CDR3 is TGTGCCAGCAGCTTAGTCGGGGGCGTTAAGACCCAGTACTTC. Amino acids: CASSLVGGVKTQYF.

This clonotype was counted ten times or more. This chain connects TRBV12-5 to TRBJ2-2; TRBD1 aligns across 7 bases. Germline lookup yields CDR1 LGHNT and CDR2 FRNRAP. The CDR3 length is 15 residues. Trimming took 6 bases from V and 0 from J; bases not matched to a gene: 4. The CDR3 is CASGLGQANTGELFF. The CDR3 DNA sequence: TGTGCTAGTGGCCTAGGACAGGCGAACACCGGGGAGCTGTTTTTT.

The J gene is TRBJ1-2, the V gene TRBV6-1, with 7 bases identical to TRBD1. The CDR3 is made up of 18 amino acids. Germline CDR1 and CDR2: MNHNS and SASEGT. V was pared by 4 bases and J by 3 bases, with 17 bases of the junction left unmatched. The CDR3 loop reads CASSVGLPPGQTYYGYTF. In nucleotides, the CDR3 is TGTGCCAGCAGTGTAGGCCTACCTCCGGGACAGACTTACTATGGCTACACCTTC.

CDR3 loop: CAWSVLGEGTEAFF. The CDR3, as DNA: TGTGCCTGGAGTGTACTGGGGGAAGGCACTGAAGCTTTCTTT. The chain carries TRBV30 and TRBJ1-1, with a weak D call TRBD1 (5 bases). Germline values: CDR1 GTSNPN, CDR2 SVGIG (reference sequence). The CDR3 covers 14 residues. The V end lost 0 bases, the J end lost 4 bases, and 12 bases lay between the germline ends.

The chain joins TRBV7-8 to TRBJ2-5, with a tentative D call TRBD1 (6 bases). The CDR3 is made up of 13 amino acids. V was clipped by 2 bases and J by 4 bases, with 8 bases between them. From germline, CDR1 is SGHVS and CDR2 FQNEAQ. The CDR3 region has the DNA TGTGCCAGCAGCTTACGGGACACAGAGACCCAGTACTTC. This gives the protein CASSLRDTETQYF.

This clonotype was recorded a few times. The chain links TRBV18 to TRBJ1-5, with D perhaps matching TRBD1 (6 bases). Trimming removed 3 bases at V and 5 bases at J, with 14 bases between. The CDR3 sequence is 15 residues long. CDR1 KGHSH and CDR2 LQKENI come from the germline V gene. Written as DNA, the CDR3 is TGTGCCAGCTCACCCGATGGGGGGGGCGATCAGCCCCAGCATTTT. It yields the protein CASSPDGGGDQPQHF.

Regarding this clonotype: The final CDR3 position lacks the conserved phenylalanine or tryptophan, pointing to a likely read error. The chain combines TRBV30 with TRBJ1-1; D is unclear. Germline V gene lookup returns CDR1 GTSNPN and CDR2 SVGIG (reference sequence). V lost 5 bases and J lost 7, with 14 bases in between. The CDR3 totals 12 residues. CDR3: CAWGGQYLEAFS. The CDR3 bases are TGTGCCTGGGGAGGGCAGTACCTTGAAGCTTTCTCT.

This clonotype was observed many times. The chain employs TRBV29-1 and TRBJ1-2; D is ambiguous. CDR1 and CDR2 (germline): SQVTM, ANQGSEA. V gave up 4 bases and J gave up 2 bases, with 11 bases separating them. This CDR3 is built from 13 residues. The CDR3 nucleotides are TGCAGCGTTGTCTCACAGAAGAACTATGGCTACACCTTC. Translated, it gives CSVVSQKNYGYTF.

This clonotype was seen more than once but under ten times. The rearrangement uses TRBV12-3 or TRBV12-4 and TRBJ2-2, with 8 bases aligning to TRBD2. V lost 5 bases to trimming and J lost 0 bases; unmatched junction nucleotides: 5. The CDR3 contains 16 residues. The CDR3 reads CASSTRLAPNTGELFF. The DNA for the CDR3 is TGTGCCAGCAGTACGAGACTAGCGCCGAACACCGGGGAGCTGTTTTTT.

This clonotype was picked up many times. The J gene is TRBJ2-7, the V gene TRBV12-3 or TRBV12-4, with D tentatively TRBD1 (5 bases). This CDR3 contains 13 residues. V was trimmed by 3 bases and J by 5 bases, leaving 11 bases between them. DNA for the CDR3: TGTGCCAGCAGTTTTAGGCAGGGCGACGAGCAGTACTTC. Its translation: CASSFRQGDEQYF.

A word on this clonotype: This could be a read error, since a much larger clone is one nucleotide away. No conserved phenylalanine or tryptophan ends this CDR3, so it is likely a read error. The chain uses TRBV11-3 and TRBJ2-7; 11 bases fit TRBD2. Germline CDR1 reads SGHNT; CDR2 reads YENEEA. V lost 6 bases to trimming and J lost 2 bases; unmatched junction nucleotides: 6. The CDR3 extends over 15 amino acids. The CDR3 is CASRRTSGFPYEQYY. DNA for the CDR3: TGTGCCAGCAGGCGGACTAGCGGGTTCCCCTACGAGCAGTACTAC.

This clonotype showed up many times. The chain combines TRBV28 with TRBJ1-5; D gene ambiguous. The V and J ends lost 6 bases and 3 bases respectively, with 12 bases between them. The CDR3 extends over 14 amino acids. Looked up from germline, CDR1 is MDHEN and CDR2 is SYDVKM. CDR3 amino acids: CASRLNSPNQPQHF. CDR3 DNA sequence: TGTGCCAGCAGGTTAAACAGTCCCAATCAGCCCCAGCATTTT.

At least ten counts were recorded for this clonotype. The rearrangement links TRBV7-2 to TRBJ2-4, with D possibly TRBD1 on 6 matching bases. CDR1 and CDR2 (germline): SGHTA, FQGNSA. Trimming took 0 bases from V and 0 from J, leaving 12 bases between them. CDR3 size: 17 residues. This chain's CDR3 is CASSLATTGIAKNIQYF. CDR3 nucleotides: TGTGCCAGCAGCTTAGCGACGACAGGCATAGCCAAAAACATTCAGTACTTC. The variable domain in full, with the rest retrieved from reference TRBV7-2 and TRBJ2-4, is GAGVSQSPSNKVTEKGKDVELRCDPISGHTALYWYRQSLGQGLEFLIYFQGNSAPDKSGLPSDRFSAERTGGSVSTLTIQRTQQEDSAVYLCASSLATTGIAKNIQYFGAGTRLSVL.

Ten or more counts support this clonotype. The V and J genes are TRBV6-2 or TRBV6-3 and TRBJ1-5; D not certain. Germline V gene sequence: CDR1 MNHEY, CDR2 SVGEGT. The CDR3 loop spans 15 amino acids. V was cut by 6 bases and J by 3 bases, with 15 bases left in between. CDR3 residues: CASSPTRAHNQPQHF. The CDR3 DNA is TGTGCCAGCAGCCCGACAAGGGCCCACAATCAGCCCCAGCATTTT.

The chain has TRBV5-1 and TRBJ1-5; tentatively, D is TRBD1 (5 bases). The germline V and J ends were trimmed by 3 bases and 7 bases, with 17 bases remaining between them. This CDR3 is 15 amino acids long. Germline CDR1 and CDR2: SGHRS and YFSETQ. CDR3 sequence: CASSWGTGAYQPQHF. The CDR3 region has the DNA TGCGCCAGCAGCTGGGGGACCGGGGCCTACCAGCCCCAGCATTTT.

Worth noting for this clonotype: One base away lies a much larger clone, so this may be a sequencing read error. The chain joins TRBV19 to TRBJ2-2, with a tentative D call TRBD2 (6 bases). CDR1 and CDR2 (germline): LNHDA, SQIVND (reference sequence). CDR3 length: 14 residues. The CDR3 sequence is CAGSSGVGTGELFF. The CDR3 bases are TGTGCCGGTAGTTCGGGAGTAGGGACCGGGGAGCTGTTTTTT.

The chain employs TRBV6-5 and TRBJ1-2; D unresolved. With 0 bases removed from V and 4 bases from J, the gap between germline ends came to 9 bases. Germline values: CDR1 MNHEY, CDR2 SVGAGI. There are 14 residues in the CDR3. In DNA form, the CDR3 reads TGTGCCAGCAGTTACTCTCCGGAGGTCTATGGCTACACCTTC. Translating gives CASSYSPEVYGYTF.

This chain links TRBV10-3 with TRBJ1-2; no clear D gene. The CDR3 consists of 15 residues. Trimming left V 4 bases short and J 1 base short, with 13 bases between. Germline-derived CDR1 and CDR2 are ENHRY and SYGVKD. CDR3 coding DNA: TGTGCCATCAGTGGCCCGGACGATATTAACTATGGCTACACCTTC. This gives the protein CAISGPDDINYGYTF.